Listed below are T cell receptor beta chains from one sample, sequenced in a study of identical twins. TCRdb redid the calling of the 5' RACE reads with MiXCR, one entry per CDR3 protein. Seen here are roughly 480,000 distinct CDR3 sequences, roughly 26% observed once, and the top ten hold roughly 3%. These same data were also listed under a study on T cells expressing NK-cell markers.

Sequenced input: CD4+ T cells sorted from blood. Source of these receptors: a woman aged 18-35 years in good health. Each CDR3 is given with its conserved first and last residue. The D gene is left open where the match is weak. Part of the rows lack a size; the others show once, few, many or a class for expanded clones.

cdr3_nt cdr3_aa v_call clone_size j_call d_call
TGTGCCAGCACCATTGAAGAGACCCAGTACTTC CASTIEETQYF TRBV12-3/TRBV12-4 NA TRBJ2-5 NA
TGTGCCAGCAGCTTGGCCGCAGGGGGCGGTCGTACTGGCTACACCTTC CASSLAAGGGRTGYTF TRBV5-5 NA TRBJ1-2 TRBD1
TGTGCCAGCAGCTCCTGGACTAGCCCAGATACGCAGTATTTT CASSSWTSPDTQYF TRBV7-9 few TRBJ2-3 TRBD2
TGCAGTGCTGAAAGGACGGACAAAGAGACCCAGTACTTC CSAERTDKETQYF TRBV20-1 many TRBJ2-5 NA
TGCAGTGCTAGTAGGGTGGGGACTGAAGCTTTCTTT CSASRVGTEAFF TRBV20-1 few TRBJ1-1 NA
TGTGCCAGCAGCTTATCAGGGGGCTGGGGGGAGACCCAGTACTTC CASSLSGGWGETQYF TRBV7-7 NA TRBJ2-5 TRBD1
TGTGCCAGCAGTTTGGTACTAGTTGGGGGTTCCTACAATGAGCAGTTCTTC CASSLVLVGGSYNEQFF TRBV12-3/TRBV12-4 few TRBJ2-1 NA
TGCAGCGTTGGTAGCGGGGGGGTTTCAATGAAGCAGTTCTTC CSVGSGGVSMKQFF TRBV29-1 many TRBJ2-1 TRBD2
TGTGCCAGCAGTTCAGGAGGGGGGGTGGATGAGCAGTTCTTC CASSSGGGVDEQFF TRBV12-3/TRBV12-4 few TRBJ2-1 NA
TGTGCCAGCAGCCCTACGGGGCGAGATACCTACGAGCAGTACTTC CASSPTGRDTYEQYF TRBV3-1 few TRBJ2-7 NA
TGTGCCAGCAGCCAAGATCGGGGGGGGAGCACTGAAGCTTTCTTT CASSQDRGGSTEAFF TRBV4-2 NA TRBJ1-1 NA
TGCGCCAGCAGCCAGGGACTAGCGGAATCGTCAGATACGCAGTATTTT CASSQGLAESSDTQYF TRBV5-1 NA TRBJ2-3 TRBD2
TGTGCCAGCAGCTCGCACCCCCTAGCGGGGATTTACAATGAGCAGTTCTTC CASSSHPLAGIYNEQFF TRBV7-8 NA TRBJ2-1 TRBD2
TGCAGCGTTGGTGTTGAGGGACGCTATGGCTACACCTTC CSVGVEGRYGYTF TRBV29-1 few TRBJ1-2 NA
TGCAGTGCTAGAGGGCAGGGGGTTAGCGAGCAGTACTTC CSARGQGVSEQYF TRBV20-1 few TRBJ2-7 TRBD1
TGCAGTGCTGAGGGACCAGGCACAGATACGCAGTATTTT CSAEGPGTDTQYF TRBV20-1 once TRBJ2-3 NA
TGCGCCAGCTCAGGGTCGAACACCGGGGAGCTGTTTTTT CASSGSNTGELFF TRBV5-1 NA TRBJ2-2 NA
TGCAGTGCTAGCAGGGGTTCGAGGGCCTACGAGCAGTACTTC CSASRGSRAYEQYF TRBV20-1 few TRBJ2-7 NA
TGTGCCATCAGTGTGGTAGGCGCGAACACCGGGGAGCTGTTTTTT CAISVVGANTGELFF TRBV10-3 few TRBJ2-2 NA
TGTGCCAGCAGCGAGGGTGGGGGACACCGAACGGGAGGCTACACCTTC CASSEGGGHRTGGYTF TRBV9 NA TRBJ1-2 NA
TGTGCCAGCAGAGACTTAACCCACGAGCAGTACTTC CASRDLTHEQYF TRBV6-2/TRBV6-3 NA TRBJ2-7 NA
TGCAGTGCTAGAGCGACAGGGGGCTCCTATAATTCACCCCTCCACTTT CSARATGGSYNSPLHF TRBV20-1 few TRBJ1-6 TRBD1
TGTGCCACCAACCCGGGACTAGCGTCCATCTATGAGCAGTTCTTC CATNPGLASIYEQFF TRBV15 few TRBJ2-1 TRBD2
TGTGCCAGCAGCCCGCAGGGGCGTGACACCGGGGAGCTGTTTTTT CASSPQGRDTGELFF TRBV3-1 NA TRBJ2-2 NA
TGTGCCAGCAGCTTGGCCTTGACAGGCGACCTCTACGAGCAGTACTTC CASSLALTGDLYEQYF TRBV5-6 NA TRBJ2-7 NA
TGTGCCAGCACGAGGCCAGGGGCAGAGACCCAGTACTTC CASTRPGAETQYF TRBV6-1 few TRBJ2-5 NA
TGTGCCATCAGGAAACTAGCGGGGGGGGATACGCAGTATTTT CAIRKLAGGDTQYF TRBV10-3 NA TRBJ2-3 TRBD2
TGTGCCAGCAGTGGACTGGGGGCGCAGTATTTT CASSGLGAQYF TRBV2 NA TRBJ2-3 NA
TGTGCCATCAGTGAGTCGCAGGGGATCAGGAGCTATGGCTACACCTTC CAISESQGIRSYGYTF TRBV10-3 few TRBJ1-2 NA
TGCAGCCATGTAAGGGGGAGAGGGGACACTGAAGCTTTCTTT CSHVRGRGDTEAFF TRBV29-1 few TRBJ1-1 NA
TGCGCCAGCAGCACCCAACGTCGTGGGACCGGGGAGCTGTTTTTT CASSTQRRGTGELFF TRBV5-1 NA TRBJ2-2 NA
TGTGCCAGCAGCCCGGGGAGGGCGGCCACAGATACGCAGTATTTT CASSPGRAATDTQYF TRBV9 few TRBJ2-3 TRBD2
TGTGCCAGCAGCCCTTTCTCTAATGAGCAGTTCTTC CASSPFSNEQFF TRBV3-1 NA TRBJ2-1 NA
TGCGCCAGCGCTCGGGACAACTCCTACGAGCAGTACTTC CASARDNSYEQYF TRBV5-1 NA TRBJ2-7 NA
TGCGCCAGCAGCACCGGGGGGGATAACTATGGCTACACCTTC CASSTGGDNYGYTF TRBV5-1 few TRBJ1-2 NA
TGCAGTGCTAGCGGCGGAAGCGGGCACGAGCAGTACTTC CSASGGSGHEQYF TRBV20-1 NA TRBJ2-7 NA
TGTGCCAGCAGTTACTCGAGGGGGCGAAAACCTACCTCTGGGGCCAACGTCCTGACTTTC CASSYSRGRKPTSGANVLTF TRBV6-2/TRBV6-3 few TRBJ2-6 TRBD1
TGTGCCAGCAGCCCTCGGACTAGCGGGAGGGGCTCTGGGGCCAACGTCCTGACTTTC CASSPRTSGRGSGANVLTF TRBV4-2 few TRBJ2-6 TRBD2
TGTGCCAGCAGCCAAGCTTGGGGGACTGAAGCTTTCTTT CASSQAWGTEAFF TRBV14 few TRBJ1-1 NA
TGCGCCAGCAGCGAGCTTAGCGGGGGGGCGACAGATACGCAGTATTTT CASSELSGGATDTQYF TRBV5-1 few TRBJ2-3 TRBD2
TGCAGTGCTACCGGGACAGCCCAAGAGACCCAGTACTTC CSATGTAQETQYF TRBV20-1 once TRBJ2-5 TRBD1
TGTGCTAGTGGCTGGGGCGGGTTCGAGCAGTACTTC CASGWGGFEQYF TRBV12-5 NA TRBJ2-7 NA
TGTGCCACCCGTCGACTGCATACTCCCACAGATACGCAGTATTTT CATRRLHTPTDTQYF TRBV12-3/TRBV12-4 NA TRBJ2-3 NA
TGTGCCAGCAGCCAGACTAGCGGGAGGAACCCTGGGGGTGCGTTCTTC CASSQTSGRNPGGAFF TRBV7-8 few TRBJ2-1 TRBD2
TGCAGTGCTCCCGGGGGCGGTACGAGGGAGCAGTACTTC CSAPGGGTREQYF TRBV20-1 many TRBJ2-7 NA
TGTGCCAGCAGCCAATGGGATCGGGGGAACTATGGCTACACCTTC CASSQWDRGNYGYTF TRBV3-1 NA TRBJ1-2 NA
TGTGCCAGCAGTGCGCTTGGAGGGACTGAAGCTTTCTTT CASSALGGTEAFF TRBV25-1 few TRBJ1-1 NA
TGTGCCACCAGTGATGACAGGGCTCAGCAGCCCCAGCATTTT CATSDDRAQQPQHF TRBV24-1 few TRBJ1-5 TRBD1
TGCAGCGTCTCCGGACTAGCGGGGGGGCGTAGCACAGATACGCAGTATTTT CSVSGLAGGRSTDTQYF TRBV29-1 NA TRBJ2-3 TRBD2
TGTGCCAGCAGCTTTACAGGGGATATCACTGAAGCTTTCTTT CASSFTGDITEAFF TRBV7-2 few TRBJ1-1 TRBD1
TGTGCCAGCAGCAAAACGTGGGAGGCAGATACGCAGTATTTT CASSKTWEADTQYF TRBV21-1 few TRBJ2-3 NA
TGTGCCAGCAGCCTGCCCCATACGCAGTATTTT CASSLPHTQYF TRBV6-2/TRBV6-3 few TRBJ2-3 NA
TGTGCCAGCAGCGCCCAAAGGGCGCAGGAGACCCAGTACTTC CASSAQRAQETQYF TRBV11-2 NA TRBJ2-5 NA
TGTGCCAGCAGAACTCCCTACGAGCAGTACTTC CASRTPYEQYF TRBV6-5 NA TRBJ2-7 NA
TGTGCCAGCATCAGGACAGAGGGGCCCTACGAGCAGTACTTC CASIRTEGPYEQYF TRBV7-9 NA TRBJ2-7 NA